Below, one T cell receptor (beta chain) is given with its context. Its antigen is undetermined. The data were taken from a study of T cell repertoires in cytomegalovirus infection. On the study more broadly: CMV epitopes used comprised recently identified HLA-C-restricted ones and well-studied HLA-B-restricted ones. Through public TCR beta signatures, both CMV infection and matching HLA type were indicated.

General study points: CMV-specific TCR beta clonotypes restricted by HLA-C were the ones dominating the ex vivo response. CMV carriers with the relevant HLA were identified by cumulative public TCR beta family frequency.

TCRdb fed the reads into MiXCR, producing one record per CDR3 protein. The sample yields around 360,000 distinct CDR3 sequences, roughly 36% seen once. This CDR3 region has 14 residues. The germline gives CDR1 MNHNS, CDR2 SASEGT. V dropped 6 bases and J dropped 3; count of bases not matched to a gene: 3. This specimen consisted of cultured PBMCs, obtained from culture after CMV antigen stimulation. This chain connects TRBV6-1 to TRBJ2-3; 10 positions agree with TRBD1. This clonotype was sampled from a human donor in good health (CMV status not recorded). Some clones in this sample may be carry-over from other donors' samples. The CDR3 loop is CASRLDRGTDTQYF. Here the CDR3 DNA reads TGTGCCAGCAGGCTGGACAGGGGGACAGATACGCAGTATTTT.